These 14 T cell receptor beta chains came from one sample sequenced in a study of technical replicates of blood from several donors. Profiling relied on immunoSEQ multiplex PCR, and the TCRdb table lists in-frame clones only, not all of them. The table lists roughly 61,000 clones, around 97% of them singletons, with over 0.15% in the top ten. Material for sequencing was T cells isolated from PBMCs. Every receptor here comes from a human donor in good health.

The rearrangement joins TRBV7-8 to TRBJ2-1; 8 bases fit TRBD1. Germline V gene sequence: CDR1 SGHVS, CDR2 FQNEAQ. With 5 bases clipped from V and 7 bases from J, the junction kept 10 bases outside the gene matches. CDR3 size: 15 residues. Written as DNA, the CDR3 is TGTGCCAGCAGCCCGGGGACAGGTCGACGAAATGAGCAGTTCTTC. Translating it yields CASSPGTGRRNEQFF. Filled out from reference TRBV7-8 and TRBJ2-1, the complete variable domain reads GAGVSQSPRYKVAKRGQDVALRCDPISGHVSLFWYQQALGQGPEFLTYFQNEAQLDKSGLPSDRFFAERPEGSVSTLKIQRTQQEDSAVYLCASSPGTGRRNEQFFGPGTRLTVL.

The chain carries TRBV6-1 and TRBJ2-1; 9 nucleotides agree with TRBD1. The CDR3 consists of 15 residues. The ends lost 4 bases at V and 3 bases at J; junction bases unmatched: 4. Germline assignment: CDR1 MNHNS and CDR2 SASEGT. CDR3 coding DNA: TGTGCCAGCAGTGCCGGGACAGGGTACTACAATGAGCAGTTCTTC. Its translation is CASSAGTGYYNEQFF.

This chain connects TRBV5-1 to TRBJ2-5; a weak D match, TRBD2 (5 bases). The CDR3 has 14 residues. The V gene's germline CDR1 is SGHRS and CDR2 YFSETQ. V gave up 7 bases and J gave up 5 bases, with 18 bases separating them. This chain's CDR3 is CASHSHGEAETQYF. The CDR3 region has the DNA TGCGCCAGCCATTCCCACGGGGAAGCCGAGACCCAGTACTTC. The variable domain in full, with the rest retrieved from reference TRBV5-1 and TRBJ2-5, is KAGVTQTPRYLIKTRGQQVTLSCSPISGHRSVSWYQQTPGQGLQFLFEYFSETQRNKGNFPGRFSGRQFSNSRSEMNVSTLELGDSALYLCASHSHGEAETQYFGPGTRLLVL.

The chain couples TRBV28 to TRBJ1-6, with 9 bases identical to TRBD1. CDR3 length: 17 amino acids. J was trimmed by 10 bases and V by 1 base; bases with no gene match: 11. CDR1 is MDHEN and CDR2 is SYDVKM in the germline V gene. For the CDR3, the DNA is TGTGCCAGCAGTTTATTAGCTGGGAACAGGGGGCTATCACCCCTCCACTTT. Translated, it gives CASSLLAGNRGLSPLHF.

V gene TRBV4-1 combines with J gene TRBJ2-7, with 10 bases identical to TRBD2. CDR3 size: 16 residues. V gave up 4 bases and J gave up 3 bases; unmatched junction bases: 9. The germline V gene encodes CDR1 MGHRA and CDR2 YSYEKL. The CDR3 region is CASSPPLAGRFYEQYF. The DNA of the CDR3 is TGCGCCAGCAGCCCCCCACTAGCGGGAAGGTTCTACGAGCAGTACTTC.

J is TRBJ2-7 and V is TRBV6-6; TRBD2 is a possible D gene (6 bases). The ends were cut back, 4 bases at V and 9 bases at J, with 16 bases in the middle. The CDR3 extends over 13 amino acids. In germline, CDR1 is MNHNY, CDR2 SVGAGI (reference sequence). The CDR3 is CASSFPEGGGQYF. CDR3 sequence (DNA): TGTGCCAGCAGTTTTCCTGAGGGAGGTGGGCAGTACTTC.

The rearrangement joins TRBV7-9 to TRBJ2-1, with D possibly TRBD2 on 6 matching bases. V was cut by 4 bases and J by 6 bases, with 19 bases left in between. Germline CDR1 is SEHNR and CDR2 is FQNEAQ (reference sequence). This CDR3 has 16 amino acids. The CDR3 DNA reads as TGTGCCAGCAGCTCGTTCGTGGAGCGGAGGGGCAATGAGCAGTTCTTC. This codes for CASSSFVERRGNEQFF.

The chain carries TRBV7-8 and TRBJ2-7, with 12 nucleotides matching TRBD2. The CDR3 is 20 amino acids. Germline V gene sequence: CDR1 SGHVS, CDR2 FQNEAQ. V shed 4 bases, J shed 0 bases, and the junction held 16 bases outside the gene matches. CDR3 sequence (DNA): TGTGCCAGCAGCTCAATCCGGACTAGCGGGGCCCACAAACTCTCCTACGAGCAGTACTTC. Its protein is CASSSIRTSGAHKLSYEQYF.

This clone was observed once. Here the CDR3 DNA reads TGTGCCACCGCCCGGAGGGAAGAATTAACAGATACGCAGTATTTT. Protein: CATARREELTDTQYF. The chain recombines TRBV19 with TRBJ2-3; a possible D gene is TRBD2 (6 bases). V lost 10 bases, J lost 3 bases, and 20 bases lay in between. The CDR3 sequence is 15 residues long. CDR1 is LNHDA and CDR2 is SQIVND in the germline V gene (reference sequence).

V gene TRBV14 combines with J gene TRBJ2-2; D call uncertain. The CDR3 contains 14 residues. Looked up from germline, CDR1 is SGHDN and CDR2 is FVKESK. The ends were cut back, 0 bases at V and 4 bases at J, with 6 bases in the middle. DNA for the CDR3: TGTGCCAGCAGCCAAGATTTTCTCACCGGGGAGCTGTTTTTT. Amino acid sequence: CASSQDFLTGELFF.

V and J are TRBV5-4 and TRBJ2-1, with TRBD2 identical over 7 bases. This CDR3 contains 15 residues. With 2 bases clipped from V and 7 bases from J, the junction kept 9 bases outside the gene matches. Germline values: CDR1 SGHNT, CDR2 YYREEE (reference sequence). This CDR3 is CASSFPLSGKNEQFF. CDR3 DNA sequence: TGTGCCAGCAGCTTCCCCCTGAGCGGGAAGAATGAGCAGTTCTTC. Variable domain in full (rest from reference TRBV5-4 and TRBJ2-1): ETGVTQSPTHLIKTRGQQVTLRCSSQSGHNTVSWYQQALGQGPQFIFQYYREEENGRGNFPPRFSGLQFPNYSSELNVNALELDDSALYLCASSFPLSGKNEQFFGPGTRLTVL.

V gene TRBV9 combines with J gene TRBJ1-1; D gene ambiguous. In germline, CDR1 is SGDLS, CDR2 YYNGEE. Trimming took 4 bases from V and 0 from J, leaving 4 bases between them. This CDR3 is 12 amino acids long. Here the CDR3 DNA reads TGTGCCAGCAGCCCCATGAACACTGAAGCTTTCTTT. It translates to CASSPMNTEAFF.

The chain combines TRBV27 with TRBJ2-1, with D uncertain. CDR3 length equals 16 residues. Trimming took off 3 bases at V and 7 bases at J, with 19 bases between the two ends. From germline, CDR1 is MNHEY and CDR2 SMNVEV (reference sequence). The CDR3 DNA follows: TGTGCCAGCAGTTTCCTAAACGTTGGTGGGCAGAATGAGCAGTTCTTC. This gives the protein CASSFLNVGGQNEQFF.

The CDR3 bases are TGTGCCGCCGGGAGTGGCATCTATCAGCCCCAGCATTTT. Protein sequence: CAAGSGIYQPQHF. This chain uses TRBV6-5 with TRBJ1-5; no clear D. Trimming left V 11 bases short and J 5 bases short, with 16 bases between. In germline, CDR1 is MNHEY, CDR2 SVGAGI. The CDR3 length is 13 residues.